Presented here are 30 T cell receptor beta chains from one specimen sequenced in a study of T-cell memory formation after mild COVID-19. TCRdb fed the 5' RACE reads into MiXCR, producing one record per CDR3 protein. The sample yields some 49,000 distinct CDR3 sequences, 27% seen once. Sequencing used PBMCs or a T cell subset sorted from them (not recorded which). These TCRs come from a man between 18 and 35 years old who had mild COVID-19 (a few samples of this study predate the infection). Cell type and time point are not known.

The V and J genes are TRBV14 and TRBJ1-1; maybe TRBD1 (6 bases). V was cut by 2 bases and J by 4 bases, with 11 bases left in between. Germline CDR1 SGHDN, CDR2 FVKESK. The CDR3 length is 14 residues. The CDR3: CASSQRSRGTEAFF. DNA of the CDR3: TGTGCCAGCAGCCAACGTTCCAGGGGCACTGAAGCTTTCTTT.

This rearrangement joins TRBV5-1 to TRBJ2-1, with D unresolved. From germline, CDR1 is SGHRS and CDR2 YFSETQ. V was pared by 5 bases and J by 3 bases, with 9 bases between. The CDR3 covers 13 residues. The CDR3 sequence is CASRSENYNEQFF. Written as DNA, the CDR3 is TGCGCCAGCAGGTCAGAGAACTACAATGAGCAGTTCTTC.

In its sample, this clonotype was seen a few times. This chain connects TRBV27 to TRBJ1-1; 7 bases agree with TRBD1. J gave up 10 bases and V 5 bases, and 4 bases lay outside the gene matches. The CDR3 is 11 residues long. Germline V lookup: CDR1 MNHEY, CDR2 SMNVEV (reference sequence). In DNA form, the CDR3 reads TGTGCCAGCAGTACAGGACAGGTAGCTTTCTTT. It yields the protein CASSTGQVAFF.

In its sample, this clonotype was seen a few times. The chain recombines TRBV11-2 with TRBJ2-7; D unclear. The germline gives CDR1 SGHAT, CDR2 FQNNGV. The CDR3 is 14 residues long. Deletions cut 1 base from V and 3 bases from J, with 10 bases between. Here the CDR3 DNA reads TGTGCCAGCAGCTTAGGAATTGGGGACTACGAGCAGTACGTC. Protein product: CASSLGIGDYEQYV.

This clonotype was recorded at least ten times. This chain joins TRBV4-1 and TRBJ2-5, with D unclear. The germline gives CDR1 MGHRA, CDR2 YSYEKL. The V end was cut by 0 bases, the J end by 2 bases, with 10 bases between. The CDR3 sequence is 15 residues long. CDR3 sequence reads: CASSQDPLIQETQYF. The CDR3 nucleotides are TGCGCCAGCAGCCAAGATCCCCTGATACAAGAGACCCAGTACTTC.

This clonotype was detected only a few times. The chain has TRBV2 and TRBJ2-7; 9 bases line up with TRBD1. CDR3 length: 14 residues. The V gene's germline CDR1 is SNHLY and CDR2 FYNNEI. Unmatched junction bases numbered 6, after V lost 8 bases and J lost 1 base. The CDR3 reads CASVTGTGSYEQYV. The CDR3 coding sequence is TGTGCCAGCGTTACCGGGACAGGGTCCTACGAGCAGTACGTC.

This clonotype was seen only a few times. The chain is built from TRBV12-3 or TRBV12-4 and TRBJ2-1; 9 bases line up with TRBD1. The CDR3 is 15 residues long. The trim removed 6 bases at V and 5 bases at J, leaving 8 bases unmatched. The chain's CDR3 is CASSPRDRENNEQFF. CDR3 nucleotide sequence: TGTGCCAGCAGCCCGAGGGACAGGGAGAACAATGAGCAGTTCTTC.

In this sample, this clonotype turned up once. The chain carries TRBV29-1 and TRBJ2-7; D gene unclear. This CDR3 region has 13 residues. The V gene's germline CDR1 is SQVTM and CDR2 ANQGSEA. Trimming left V 6 bases short and J 2 bases short, with 14 bases between. This CDR3 is CSVATSGPYEQYF. Written as DNA, the CDR3 is TGCAGCGTGGCGACGAGTGGACCCTACGAGCAGTACTTC.

This clonotype was recorded a few times. The CDR3 is CSARDRIMGLAGENIQYF. CDR3 coding DNA: TGCAGTGCTAGGGATAGGATAATGGGACTAGCGGGGGAGAACATTCAGTACTTC. V usage is TRBV20-1 and J usage is TRBJ2-4, with 14 bases aligning to TRBD2. The ends lost 3 bases at V and 7 bases at J; junction bases unmatched: 14. From germline, CDR1 is DFQATT and CDR2 SNEGSKA (reference sequence). The CDR3 totals 18 residues.

The V call is TRBV2, the J call TRBJ2-7; unclear D gene. V was pared by 3 bases and J by 6 bases, with 12 bases between. This CDR3 is built from 13 residues. Germline CDR1 and CDR2: SNHLY and FYNNEI. In nucleotides, the CDR3 is TGTGCCAGCAGTGATGGCCCGTTCGTCGAGCAGTACTTC. This codes for CASSDGPFVEQYF.

The chain couples TRBV20-1 to TRBJ2-3, with 9 bases identical to TRBD2. V dropped 0 bases and J dropped 3; count of bases not matched to a gene: 10. The CDR3 runs to 17 residues. Germline V gene sequence: CDR1 DFQATT, CDR2 SNEGSKA (reference sequence). CDR3 coding DNA: TGCAGTGCTAGAGAGGGAAGCGGGGGGCCGGTTACAGATACGCAGTATTTT. Protein product: CSAREGSGGPVTDTQYF.

A few counts support this clonotype. The chain recombines TRBV4-3 with TRBJ2-1; D is possibly TRBD1 or TRBD2 (5 bases each). Germline V CDR1 and CDR2: LGHNA, YSLEER. V was cut by 5 bases and J by 0 bases, with 11 bases left in between. This CDR3 has 15 amino acids. The CDR3 nucleotides read TGCGCCAGCAGCGAGGGGACGGCCTCCTACAATGAGCAGTTCTTC. This encodes CASSEGTASYNEQFF.

This sequence joins TRBV20-1 and TRBJ2-4; 9 bases align to TRBD1. CDR3 size: 17 residues. The ends lost 0 bases at V and 1 base at J; junction bases unmatched: 7. The germline CDR1 and CDR2 sequences are DFQATT and SNEGSKA (reference sequence). CDR3 DNA: TGCAGTGCTAGAGAAAAGACAGGGGGACTGGCCAAAAACATTCAGTACTTC. The encoded protein is CSAREKTGGLAKNIQYF.

J is TRBJ2-5 and V is TRBV18; D assignment may be TRBD1 or TRBD2 (5 bases each). CDR1 is KGHSH and CDR2 is LQKENI in the germline V gene. This CDR3 region has 19 residues. V lost 4 bases and J 2 bases, leaving 26 bases between the germline ends. Written as DNA, the CDR3 is TGTGCCAGCTCACGAGGGGCCCAAATCTATACTCCTCTACAAGAGACCCAGTACTTC. It codes for CASSRGAQIYTPLQETQYF.

The chain couples TRBV5-1 to TRBJ2-7, with D possibly TRBD2 on 5 matching bases. CDR1 and CDR2 from the germline V gene are SGHRS and YFSETQ. This CDR3 is 14 amino acids long. V was trimmed by 0 bases and J by 7 bases, leaving 14 bases between them. The CDR3 DNA follows: TGCGCCAGCAGCTTGGGTCCCCAGGCGGGTGAGCAGTACGTC. Its translation: CASSLGPQAGEQYV.

The table lists this clonotype with a few counts. V gene TRBV6-5 combines with J gene TRBJ2-1; 7 nucleotides match TRBD1. The J segment lost 6 bases and the V segment lost 5 bases, leaving 4 bases of the junction unmatched. CDR1 is MNHEY and CDR2 is SVGAGI in the germline V gene. The CDR3 covers 13 residues. Here the CDR3 reads CASSHTGVNEQFF. The CDR3 region has the DNA TGTGCCAGCAGTCACACAGGGGTCAATGAGCAGTTCTTC.

The chain is built from TRBV5-4 and TRBJ2-2; 9 bases agree with TRBD1. Germline CDR1 reads SGHNT; CDR2 reads YYREEE (reference sequence). The trim removed 4 bases at V and 1 base at J, leaving 5 bases unmatched. The CDR3 has 16 amino acids. CDR3 sequence reads: CASSPPGQGNTGELFF. CDR3 coding DNA: TGTGCCAGCAGCCCCCCGGGACAGGGGAACACCGGGGAGCTGTTTTTT. Filled out from reference TRBV5-4 and TRBJ2-2, the complete variable domain reads ETGVTQSPTHLIKTRGQQVTLRCSSQSGHNTVSWYQQALGQGPQFIFQYYREEENGRGNFPPRFSGLQFPNYSSELNVNALELDDSALYLCASSPPGQGNTGELFFGEGSRLTVL.

This clonotype occurred a few times. This sequence joins TRBV12-3 or TRBV12-4 and TRBJ2-5; D may be TRBD2 (6 bases). There are 13 residues in the CDR3. The germline V and J ends were trimmed by 6 bases and 5 bases, with 13 bases remaining between them. CDR3 sequence: CASSPGEDETQYF. In DNA form, the CDR3 reads TGTGCCAGCAGCCCGGGAGAGGACGAGACCCAGTACTTC.

The J gene is TRBJ2-2, the V gene TRBV29-1; a possible D gene is TRBD1 (5 bases). Germline CDR1 SQVTM, CDR2 ANQGSEA. The CDR3 is made up of 14 amino acids. V lost 5 bases and J 4 bases, leaving 14 bases between the germline ends. The DNA of the CDR3 is TGCAGCGTTTTGACAGTCACGGGCACCGGGGAGCTGTTTTTT. It specifies CSVLTVTGTGELFF.

The chain uses TRBV12-3 or TRBV12-4 and TRBJ2-2; 13 nucleotides line up with TRBD2. Trimming took 6 bases from V and 7 from J; bases not matched to a gene: 8. The CDR3 totals 16 residues. In nucleotides, the CDR3 is TGTGCCAGCAGCAAAACTAGCGGGGGGGCAGACGGGGAGCTGTTTTTT. Translating gives CASSKTSGGADGELFF.

This sequence joins TRBV10-3 and TRBJ2-1; TRBD2 matches 15 bases. Germline CDR1 ENHRY, CDR2 SYGVKD. This CDR3 is built from 16 residues. With V trimmed by 3 bases and J by 7 bases, 4 bases remained unmatched. The CDR3 here is CAISDQGLAGGNEQFF. CDR3 nucleotide sequence: TGTGCCATCAGTGACCAAGGACTAGCGGGGGGGAATGAGCAGTTCTTC.

The chain recombines TRBV24-1 with TRBJ2-1; no reliable D call. Germline values: CDR1 KGHDR, CDR2 SFDVKD. This CDR3 is 16 amino acids long. Trimming shortened V by 4 bases and J by 1 base, and 13 bases separated the two germline ends. The CDR3 protein is CATSERYGDSYNEQFF. The DNA of the CDR3 is TGTGCCACCAGTGAAAGGTACGGTGATTCCTACAATGAGCAGTTCTTC.

This clonotype has more than one count but fewer than ten. The chain couples TRBV5-1 to TRBJ2-1, with a tentative D call TRBD2 (5 bases). Trimming shortened V by 4 bases and J by 4 bases, and 18 bases separated the two germline ends. The CDR3 spans 16 residues. The germline V gene has CDR1 SGHRS and CDR2 YFSETQ. The chain's CDR3 is CASSVGSGTAYNEQFF. CDR3 DNA: TGCGCCAGCAGCGTGGGGTCGGGAACCGCTTACAATGAGCAGTTCTTC.

A few counts support this clonotype. The rearrangement links TRBV7-3 to TRBJ2-5, with 7 positions matching TRBD1. The CDR3 is 15 residues long. CDR1 is SGHTA and CDR2 is FQGTGA in the germline V gene. The V segment lost 5 bases and the J segment 5 bases; nucleotides outside the gene matches: 11. CDR3 sequence (DNA): TGTGCCAGCAGCCTGAGAGGGGGCCTTTCGGAGACCCAGTACTTC. Protein: CASSLRGGLSETQYF.

The chain uses TRBV7-2 and TRBJ1-6; TRBD1 is a possible D gene (6 bases). The germline V gene has CDR1 SGHTA and CDR2 FQGNSA. Trimming removed 2 bases at V and 10 bases at J, with 15 bases between. CDR3 length: 15 residues. The CDR3, as DNA: TGTGCCAGCAGCTTATTTCAGGGGATAGGATCACCCCTCCACTTT. Amino acid sequence: CASSLFQGIGSPLHF. Full variable domain (missing parts from reference TRBV7-2 and TRBJ1-6): GAGVSQSPSNKVTEKGKDVELRCDPISGHTALYWYRQSLGQGLEFLIYFQGNSAPDKSGLPSDRFSAERTGGSVSTLTIQRTQQEDSAVYLCASSLFQGIGSPLHFGNGTRLTVT.

The chain uses TRBV23-1 and TRBJ1-1; D call uncertain. TRBV23-1 is an ORF for which the function is uncertain. V shed 5 bases and J shed 4 bases, with 8 bases lying between them. CDR3 size: 12 residues. CDR3 protein: CASSSVGTEAFF. CDR3 sequence (DNA): TGCGCCAGCAGTTCGGTTGGCACTGAAGCTTTCTTT.

This clonotype was recorded a few times. The chain recombines TRBV20-1 with TRBJ1-1; TRBD1 matches at 10 bases. V dropped 4 bases and J dropped 3; count of bases not matched to a gene: 5. This CDR3 spans 14 amino acids. CDR1 is DFQATT, CDR2 SNEGSKA, per germline (reference sequence). In DNA, the CDR3 is TGCAGTGCTAAAAGACAGGGGGCCCACACTGAAGCTTTCTTT. It is translated as CSAKRQGAHTEAFF.

A few counts support this clonotype. Here the CDR3 DNA reads TGTGCCAGCAGGACTGCCGACCGAGGGAAGACCCAGTACTTC. Residues: CASRTADRGKTQYF. The gene calls are TRBV6-2 or TRBV6-3 and TRBJ2-5; maybe TRBD2 (5 bases). Deletions cut 6 bases from V and 6 bases from J, with 17 bases between. The length of the CDR3 is 14 residues. Per the germline V gene, CDR1 is MNHEY and CDR2 is SVGEGT.

This chain links TRBV20-1 with TRBJ2-7; no firm D call. The CDR3 has 11 residues. Germline CDR1 and CDR2: DFQATT and SNEGSKA (reference sequence). Trimming stripped 0 bases from V and 3 bases from J, with 3 bases between. The CDR3 loop reads CSARDDYEQYF. Written as DNA, the CDR3 is TGCAGTGCTAGAGATGACTACGAGCAGTACTTC.

In nucleotides, the CDR3 is TGCGCCAGCAGCCAAGGGAGGGCCTACTATGGCTACACCTTC. Amino acid sequence: CASSQGRAYYGYTF. The chain recombines TRBV4-3 with TRBJ1-2; D unclear. CDR3 size: 14 residues. V gave up 1 base and J gave up 3 bases, with 9 bases separating them. CDR1 and CDR2 (germline): LGHNA, YSLEER.